This TCR beta chain was sequenced for a study of OX40 agonist ivuxolimab in advanced cancers. Sequenced by immunoSEQ multiplex PCR; TCRdb stores in-frame clones only, minus some. The sample yields tens of thousands of clones, around 94% seen once. The CDR3 is made up of 15 amino acids. This clonotype was sampled from an adult with an advanced solid tumor such as melanoma, head and neck, liver or kidney cancer. Sequencing was performed on CD4+ or CD8+ T cells sorted from blood, taken in a trial of the OX40 agonist ivuxolimab. V and J are TRBV21-1 and TRBJ1-5. TRBV21-1 has pseudogene status. CDR3 protein: CASSNRGDKDQPQHF. CDR3 coding DNA: TGTGCCAGCAGCAACCGGGGGGATAAGGATCAGCCCCAGCATTTT.